This T cell receptor (beta chain) was sequenced during a study of T cells after yellow fever vaccination. The study, taken as a whole, reports: Most primary-vaccination clones recurred post-booster (around 97% CD4, roughly 91% CD8). When the response was secondary, it was weaker but reached its peak faster, day 5 versus 15.

This CDR3 region has 14 residues. Between the trimmed V and J ends, which lost 2 bases and 8 bases, there was a span of 15 bases. From germline, CDR1 is MNHEY and CDR2 SVGAGI. Remarks on this clonotype: Its specificity is unknown.

TCRdb fed the 5' RACE reads into MiXCR, producing one record per CDR3 protein. This sample yields 300,000 to 400,000 distinct CDR3 sequences, of which 7% to 9% are seen a single time; 17% belongs to the top ten. This chain links TRBV6-5 with TRBJ1-2, with D unresolved. This receptor was identified in a man aged 18 to 35 who received the YFV17D yellow fever vaccine. Sequences were derived from PBMCs, sampled approximately 47 days after the first yellow fever vaccination. DNA for the CDR3: TGTGCCAGCAGTTACGGTCGGGGAACTGGGGGCTACACCTTC. Its translation: CASSYGRGTGGYTF.